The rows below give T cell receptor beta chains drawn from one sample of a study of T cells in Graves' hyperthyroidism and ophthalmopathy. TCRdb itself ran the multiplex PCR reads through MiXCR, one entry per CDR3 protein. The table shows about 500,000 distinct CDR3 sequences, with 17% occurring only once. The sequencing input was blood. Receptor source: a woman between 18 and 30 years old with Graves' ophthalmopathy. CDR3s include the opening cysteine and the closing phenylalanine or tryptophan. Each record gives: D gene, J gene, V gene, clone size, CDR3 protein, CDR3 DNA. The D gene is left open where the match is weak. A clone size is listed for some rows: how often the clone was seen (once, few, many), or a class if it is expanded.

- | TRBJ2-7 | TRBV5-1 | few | CASSLATNAYEQYF | TGCGCCAGCAGCTTGGCCACTAATGCCTACGAGCAGTACTTC
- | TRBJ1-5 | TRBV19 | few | CASSNGPNQPQHF | TGTGCCAGTAGTAACGGCCCCAATCAGCCCCAGCATTTT
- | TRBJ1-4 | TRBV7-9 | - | CASSLVGGMNEKLFF | TGTGCCAGCAGCTTAGTGGGGGGCATGAATGAAAAACTGTTTTTT
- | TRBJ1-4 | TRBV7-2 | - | CASSLSQSTNEKLFF | TGTGCCAGCAGCTTATCACAATCAACTAATGAAAAACTGTTTTTT
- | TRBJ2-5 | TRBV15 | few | CATSRNIQTFQETQYF | TGTGCCACCAGCAGGAATATTCAGACGTTCCAAGAGACCCAGTACTTC
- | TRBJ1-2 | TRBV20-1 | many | CSARRGNNYGYTF | TGCAGTGCTAGACGGGGGAATAACTATGGCTACACCTTC
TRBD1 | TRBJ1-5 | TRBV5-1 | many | CASSPGQVVNQPQHF | TGCGCCAGCAGCCCTGGACAGGTCGTCAATCAGCCCCAGCATTTT
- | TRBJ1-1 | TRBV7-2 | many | CASSPGPRDTEAFF | TGTGCCAGCAGCCCGGGCCCGAGGGACACTGAAGCTTTCTTT
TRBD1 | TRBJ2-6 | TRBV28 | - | CATDQGAGANVLTF | TGTGCCACAGACCAGGGGGCTGGGGCCAACGTCCTGACTTTC
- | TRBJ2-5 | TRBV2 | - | CASSGRRGQETQYF | TGTGCCAGCAGTGGCCGGAGAGGGCAAGAGACCCAGTACTTC
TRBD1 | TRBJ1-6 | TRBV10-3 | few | CAISESRGQAHNSPLHF | TGTGCCATCAGTGAGTCGAGGGGACAGGCCCATAATTCACCCCTCCACTTT
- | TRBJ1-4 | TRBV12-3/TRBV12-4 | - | CASSLGSEKLFF | TGTGCCAGCAGTTTAGGCAGTGAAAAACTGTTTTTT
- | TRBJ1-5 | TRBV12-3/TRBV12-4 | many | CASSGTASNQPQHF | TGTGCCAGCTCCGGGACTGCAAGCAATCAGCCCCAGCATTTT
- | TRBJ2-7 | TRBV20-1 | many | CSQRRVHGSYEQYF | TGCAGTCAAAGGAGGGTTCACGGCTCCTACGAGCAGTACTTC
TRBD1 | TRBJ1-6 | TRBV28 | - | CASSLIGWTGGTDNSPLHF | TGTGCCAGCAGTTTGATTGGGTGGACAGGGGGCACGGATAATTCACCCCTCCACTTT
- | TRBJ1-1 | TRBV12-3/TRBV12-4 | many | CASRLGTVEAFF | TGTGCCAGCAGGTTAGGGACGGTAGAAGCTTTCTTT
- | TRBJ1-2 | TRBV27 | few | CASSLQPAGYGYTF | TGTGCCAGCAGTTTACAACCCGCAGGTTATGGCTACACCTTC
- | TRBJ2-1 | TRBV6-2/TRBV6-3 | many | CASSYVASANNEQFF | TGTGCCAGCAGTTACGTGGCTAGCGCAAACAATGAGCAGTTCTTC